The subject of this entry is one T cell receptor (beta chain). V gave up 2 bases and J gave up 7 bases, with 11 bases separating them. This CDR3 comprises 13 residues. Germline lookup yields CDR1 WNHNN and CDR2 SYGVQD (reference sequence). The repertoire was sequenced with immunoSEQ multiplex PCR; TCRdb's copy has only in-frame clones and lacks some. The table records 2 million to 3 million clones, over 85% of them present only once. This sample stems from a study of shared clonotypes between healthy human individuals. This chain uses TRBV10-1 with TRBJ1-1; possible D gene TRBD1, 5 bases. The sequence came from a man younger than 30 in good health. Some clones in this sample may be carry-over from other donors' samples. The sequenced sample consisted of naive CD4+ T cells from PBMCs. The subset is: CD45RA+ positively selected. The DNA for the CDR3 is TGCGCCAGCAGTGAGGTCGGGGGGGGTGAAGCTTTCTTT. This translates into CASSEVGGGEAFF.